The 19 T cell receptor beta chains below come from one sample, sequenced in a study of blood T cell repertoires in COVID-19. The table came from immunoSEQ multiplex PCR; TCRdb's copy has only in-frame clones and leaves some out. The sample lists more than 250,000 clones, about nine tenths occurring once. Sequencing input: peripheral blood. The receptors were sampled from a woman aged 45-59 years with COVID-19, enrolled during active disease.

This clone showed up just once. The DNA of the CDR3 is TGCGCCAGCAGCCCAACAGGGCTCTCCTACAATGAGCAGTTCTTC. As protein: CASSPTGLSYNEQFF. The V call is TRBV5-1, the J call TRBJ2-1, with D perhaps matching TRBD1 (6 bases). V was pared by 4 bases and J by 0 bases, with 11 bases between. This CDR3 contains 15 residues. Per the germline V gene, CDR1 is SGHRS and CDR2 is YFSETQ. Full variable domain (remainder filled in from reference TRBV5-1 and TRBJ2-1): KAGVTQTPRYLIKTRGQQVTLSCSPISGHRSVSWYQQTPGQGLQFLFEYFSETQRNKGNFPGRFSGRQFSNSRSEMNVSTLELGDSALYLCASSPTGLSYNEQFFGPGTRLTVL.

The gene calls are TRBV11-2 and TRBJ2-3; 9 bases line up with TRBD2. The CDR3 runs 17 residues. After removal of 1 base from V and 5 bases from J, the junction contained 10 bases not matched to a gene. Germline CDR1 SGHAT, CDR2 FQNNGV. The CDR3 coding sequence is TGTGCCAGCAGCTTAGCTCTAGCGGGACTCCCTGGAGATACGCAGTATTTT. As protein: CASSLALAGLPGDTQYF.

The chain joins TRBV19 to TRBJ2-1, with TRBD2 matching over 9 bases. The CDR3 spans 16 residues. The junction had 7 bases not matched to a gene; V was cut back by 5 bases and J by 2 bases. The germline V gene has CDR1 LNHDA and CDR2 SQIVND (reference sequence). The CDR3 nucleotides read TGTGCCAGTAGTGGACCTAGCGGGATAGCCTACAATGAGCAGTTCTTC. It encodes CASSGPSGIAYNEQFF.

The J gene is TRBJ1-1, the V gene TRBV5-4; D is ambiguous. Germline loops: CDR1 SGHNT, CDR2 YYREEE (reference sequence). Trimming stripped 4 bases from V and 4 bases from J, with 20 bases between. CDR3 length: 16 amino acids. CDR3 protein: CASSETGVSLGTEAFF. CDR3 nucleotide sequence: TGTGCCAGCAGCGAGACGGGAGTGTCTCTGGGCACTGAAGCTTTCTTT.

The genes are TRBV27 and TRBJ2-1, with 13 bases aligning to TRBD2. CDR3 length equals 18 residues. The germline V gene has CDR1 MNHEY and CDR2 SMNVEV (reference sequence). V was clipped by 4 bases and J by 1 base; unmatched bases: 7. The CDR3 region has the DNA TGTGCCAGCAGTTCCGGACTAGCGGGAGATATTTCCTACAATGAGCAGTTCTTC. It codes for CASSSGLAGDISYNEQFF.

The chain has TRBV7-9 and TRBJ2-1; D may be TRBD2 (5 bases). The V end lost 2 bases, the J end lost 3 bases, and 17 bases lay between the germline ends. The CDR3 sequence is 17 residues long. CDR1 and CDR2 from the germline V gene are SEHNR and FQNEAQ (reference sequence). The CDR3 reads CASSLPYGDNLYNEQFF. CDR3 DNA sequence: TGTGCCAGCAGCTTACCCTACGGGGATAATCTCTACAATGAGCAGTTCTTC.

The gene calls are TRBV5-8 and TRBJ2-7; 7 nucleotides agree with TRBD1. CDR3 size: 16 residues. The germline V gene encodes CDR1 SGHTS and CDR2 YDEGEE. V lost 1 base, J lost 0 bases, and 7 bases stayed unmatched. The CDR3 sequence is CASSLNIDRDSYEQYF. The CDR3 DNA is TGTGCCAGCAGCTTGAATATCGACAGGGACTCCTACGAGCAGTACTTC.

The chain carries TRBV29-1 and TRBJ2-7, with TRBD2 matching 10 bases. Losses at the gene ends were 1 base for V and 1 base for J; bases not matched to a gene: 7. The CDR3 length is 16 residues. Germline values: CDR1 SQVTM, CDR2 ANQGSEA. CDR3 loop: CSVEGRAGGPSYEQYF. The DNA for the CDR3 is TGCAGCGTTGAAGGACGAGCGGGAGGGCCTTCCTACGAGCAGTACTTC.

The chain carries TRBV27 and TRBJ2-7; 8 bases fit TRBD2. In germline, CDR1 is MNHEY, CDR2 SMNVEV (reference sequence). The CDR3 loop spans 15 amino acids. The V gene end was trimmed by 4 bases and the J gene end by 7 bases; junction bases not matched to a gene: 12. This CDR3 reads CASSSHAAGVFEQYF. The DNA for the CDR3 is TGTGCCAGCAGTTCCCATGCAGCGGGAGTCTTTGAGCAGTACTTC.

This rearrangement joins TRBV5-4 to TRBJ2-3, with 8 bases fitting TRBD2. J was trimmed by 6 bases and V by 2 bases; bases with no gene match: 8. The germline gives CDR1 SGHNT, CDR2 YYREEE (reference sequence). The length of the CDR3 is 15 residues. CDR3 in DNA: TGTGCCAGCAGCTTACTAGCGGTGCAAGGGGATACGCAGTATTTT. Translating gives CASSLLAVQGDTQYF.

The chain employs TRBV11-1 and TRBJ2-3, with 7 bases identical to TRBD1. Germline assignment: CDR1 SGHAT and CDR2 FQDESV (reference sequence). This CDR3 has 14 residues. With 3 bases clipped from V and 3 bases from J, the junction kept 3 bases outside the gene matches. CDR3 DNA: TGTGCCAGCAGCTTCGGACAGGTAACAGATACGCAGTATTTT. Translation: CASSFGQVTDTQYF.

The chain recombines TRBV28 with TRBJ1-1; TRBD1 is a possible D gene (6 bases). The germline V gene has CDR1 MDHEN and CDR2 SYDVKM. The CDR3 covers 17 residues. V dropped 1 base and J dropped 5 bases, with 20 bases sitting between them. The CDR3 reads CASSLYRVPEAKTEAFF. The CDR3 nucleotides are TGTGCCAGCAGTTTATACAGGGTGCCAGAGGCGAAAACTGAAGCTTTCTTT. Variable domain in full (rest from reference TRBV28 and TRBJ1-1): DVKVTQSSRYLVKRTGEKVFLECVQDMDHENMFWYRQDPGLGLRLIYFSYDVKMKEKGDIPEGYSVSREKKERFSLILESASTNQTSMYLCASSLYRVPEAKTEAFFGQGTRLTVV.

This chain uses TRBV5-1 with TRBJ1-1; tentatively, D is TRBD1 (5 bases). V was pared by 0 bases and J by 0 bases, with 12 bases between. This CDR3 region has 16 residues. From germline, CDR1 is SGHRS and CDR2 YFSETQ. DNA for the CDR3: TGCGCCAGCAGCTTGGAATCCGGGGGACTGAACACTGAAGCTTTCTTT. Amino acids: CASSLESGGLNTEAFF.

CDR3 in DNA: TGCGCCAGCAGCCAAGATGTGGGGGGTTATGGCTACACCTTC. It translates to CASSQDVGGYGYTF. This chain joins TRBV4-1 and TRBJ1-2; TRBD1 is a possible D gene (5 bases). Per the germline V gene, CDR1 is MGHRA and CDR2 is YSYEKL. The V end lost 0 bases, the J end lost 5 bases, and 10 bases lay between the germline ends. CDR3 length: 14 amino acids.

The CDR3 bases are TGTGCCAGCAGCGTAACGGGGACAGCCGAGCAGTACTTC. It is translated as CASSVTGTAEQYF. The V and J genes are TRBV7-9 and TRBJ2-7; TRBD1 agrees at 7 bases. V was pared by 5 bases and J by 6 bases, with 7 bases of the junction left unmatched. There are 13 residues in the CDR3. Germline CDR1 reads SEHNR; CDR2 reads FQNEAQ (reference sequence).

The chain combines TRBV9 with TRBJ2-3; the D gene is possibly TRBD2 (6 bases). Germline lookup yields CDR1 SGDLS and CDR2 YYNGEE. CDR3 size: 15 residues. Trimming took 4 bases from V and 0 from J, leaving 12 bases between them. CDR3 in DNA: TGTGCCAGCAGCAACCGGGGGACTAGCACAGATACGCAGTATTTT. Protein product: CASSNRGTSTDTQYF.

This chain joins TRBV7-9 and TRBJ1-3; D is ambiguous. V was shortened by 7 bases and J by 4 bases, with 14 bases between the two germline ends. Germline loops: CDR1 SEHNR, CDR2 FQNEAQ (reference sequence). This CDR3 has 14 amino acids. Here the CDR3 DNA reads TGTGCCAGCACCCCCCCAAAACAGGGAAACACCATATATTTT. It encodes CASTPPKQGNTIYF.

The V call is TRBV11-3, the J call TRBJ2-3, with TRBD2 matching 8 bases. The CDR3 consists of 18 residues. After removal of 5 bases from V and 2 bases from J, the junction contained 15 bases not matched to a gene. Germline assignment: CDR1 SGHNT and CDR2 YENEEA. CDR3 sequence: CASSPGLVLAMSTDTQYF. The DNA of the CDR3 is TGTGCCAGCAGCCCGGGACTAGTATTGGCCATGTCCACAGATACGCAGTATTTT. The variable domain in full, completed from reference TRBV11-3 and TRBJ2-3, reads EAGVVQSPRYKIIEKKQPVAFWCNPISGHNTLYWYLQNLGQGPELLIRYENEEAVDDSQLPKDRFSAERLKGVDSTLKIQPAELGDSAVYLCASSPGLVLAMSTDTQYFGPGTRLTVL.

V usage is TRBV6-1 and J usage is TRBJ1-4, with 9 bases fitting TRBD1. V shed 0 bases and J 7 bases; nucleotides not matched to a gene: 6. Germline V gene lookup returns CDR1 MNHNS and CDR2 SASEGT. This CDR3 spans 16 amino acids. The CDR3 loop reads CASSEAQGTGSEKLFF. In DNA, the CDR3 is TGTGCCAGCAGTGAAGCCCAAGGGACAGGGAGTGAAAAACTGTTTTTT.